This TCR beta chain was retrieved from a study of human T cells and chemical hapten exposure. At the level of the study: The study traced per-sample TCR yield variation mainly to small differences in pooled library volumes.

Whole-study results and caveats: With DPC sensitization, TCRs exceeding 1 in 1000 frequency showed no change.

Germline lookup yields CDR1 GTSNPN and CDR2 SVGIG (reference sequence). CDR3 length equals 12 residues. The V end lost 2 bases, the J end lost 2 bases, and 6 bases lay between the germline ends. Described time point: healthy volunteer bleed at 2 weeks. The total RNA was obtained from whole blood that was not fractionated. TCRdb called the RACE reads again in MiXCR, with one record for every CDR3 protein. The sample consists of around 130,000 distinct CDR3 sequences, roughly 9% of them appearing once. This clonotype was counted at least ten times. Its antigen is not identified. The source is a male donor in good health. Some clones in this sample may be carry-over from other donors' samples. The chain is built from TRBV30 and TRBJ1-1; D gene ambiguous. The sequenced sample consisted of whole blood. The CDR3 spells CAWSPQNTEAFF. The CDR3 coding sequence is TGTGCCTGGAGTCCCCAAAACACTGAAGCTTTCTTT.